A single sample is the source of the 26 T cell receptor beta chains below, sequenced in a study of response to subunit inactivated influenza vaccine. TCRdb redid the calling of the RT-PCR reads with MiXCR, one entry per CDR3 protein. There are 700,000 to 800,000 distinct CDR3 sequences in the sample; less than 20% occur only once, and roughly a tenth lies in the top ten. Specimen: PBMCs from blood, collected 5 days after vaccination. Receptors originate from a man aged 50-60 years who received an inactivated influenza vaccine.

This clonotype came up a few times. This sequence joins TRBV7-9 and TRBJ2-3, with D possibly TRBD2 on 5 matching bases. CDR1 and CDR2 (germline): SEHNR, FQNEAQ (reference sequence). This CDR3 contains 15 residues. Trimming pared 2 bases from V and 4 bases from J, leaving 13 bases between. The CDR3 DNA sequence: TGTGCCAGCAGCTTACAGCCGGGGTTCGCAGATACGCAGTATTTT. Protein product: CASSLQPGFADTQYF.

The rearrangement joins TRBV19 to TRBJ2-2, with a weak D call TRBD2 (5 bases). Germline V CDR1 and CDR2: LNHDA, SQIVND (reference sequence). V was cut by 7 bases and J by 6 bases, with 12 bases left in between. The CDR3 loop spans 13 amino acids. This chain's CDR3 is CASKLGPPGELFF. CDR3 coding DNA: TGTGCCAGTAAACTAGGACCCCCCGGGGAGCTGTTTTTT.

The chain employs TRBV5-1 and TRBJ2-1, with D perhaps TRBD1 (6 bases). Germline V gives CDR1 SGHRS, CDR2 YFSETQ. The V gene lost 0 bases and the J gene lost 6 bases, with 10 bases spanning the gap. The CDR3 has 14 amino acids. CDR3 DNA sequence: TGCGCCAGCAGCTTGGATAGGGACACCAATGAGCAGTTCTTC. It specifies CASSLDRDTNEQFF.

A few counts support this clonotype. The V gene is TRBV20-1, the J gene TRBJ2-1; the D is unclear. The ends were cut back, 3 bases at V and 0 bases at J, with 12 bases in the middle. This CDR3 is built from 15 residues. Germline loops: CDR1 DFQATT, CDR2 SNEGSKA (reference sequence). The CDR3 loop is CSASLTPSSYNEQFF. Here the CDR3 DNA reads TGCAGTGCTAGTCTCACCCCGAGCTCCTACAATGAGCAGTTCTTC.

This sequence joins TRBV4-1 and TRBJ1-1; the D is unclear. Germline V gene lookup returns CDR1 MGHRA and CDR2 YSYEKL. Trimming removed 1 base at V and 5 bases at J, with 20 bases between. This CDR3 region has 17 residues. The CDR3 nucleotides read TGCGCCAGCAGCCAAGTGATCACACAACTTTCGTGGACTGAAGCTTTCTTT. It encodes CASSQVITQLSWTEAFF.

The CDR3 DNA reads TGTGCCAGCAGTGACACGATGGGACGGTGGAGTGAAAAACTGTTTTTT. Protein product: CASSDTMGRWSEKLFF. This sequence joins TRBV6-1 and TRBJ1-4, with a possible D match to TRBD1 (5 bases). This CDR3 comprises 16 residues. Germline V CDR1 and CDR2: MNHNS, SASEGT. Trimming took off 3 bases at V and 7 bases at J, with 18 bases between the two ends.

In its sample, this clonotype was seen a few times. This sequence joins TRBV18 and TRBJ2-3; 8 bases align to TRBD2. Trimming took 1 base from V and 5 from J; bases not matched to a gene: 11. CDR1 is KGHSH, CDR2 LQKENI, per germline. The CDR3 has 17 residues. The CDR3 reads CASSPLSRAGDRDTQYF. The CDR3 region has the DNA TGTGCCAGCTCACCACTCTCCAGAGCGGGGGATAGAGATACGCAGTATTTT.

The V gene is TRBV20-1, the J gene TRBJ2-7; 9 bases line up with TRBD2. From germline, CDR1 is DFQATT and CDR2 SNEGSKA (reference sequence). Trimming cost V 1 base and J 7 bases; bases outside gene matches: 14. There are 16 residues in the CDR3. The chain's CDR3 is CSARGLNAGGLEEQYF. DNA of the CDR3: TGCAGTGCTAGAGGGCTTAACGCGGGGGGGCTTGAAGAGCAGTACTTC.

This clonotype came up a few times. This may come from a read error, since a much larger clone is one base off. The gene calls are TRBV7-8 and TRBJ1-2, with a weak D call TRBD1 (6 bases). V was pared by 4 bases and J by 3 bases, with 6 bases between. This CDR3 is built from 12 residues. Germline-derived CDR1 and CDR2 are SGHVS and FQNEAQ. The CDR3 spells CASSSGDYGYTF. CDR3 DNA: TGTGCCAGCAGCTCAGGGGACTATGGCTACACCTTC.

This clonotype was recorded once. V usage is TRBV7-2 and J usage is TRBJ2-7, with unresolved D. This CDR3 region has 13 residues. V lost 7 bases and J 6 bases, leaving 16 bases between the germline ends. Germline V gene lookup returns CDR1 SGHTA and CDR2 FQGNSA. The CDR3 sequence is CASIQNSVGEQYF. CDR3 sequence (DNA): TGTGCCAGCATCCAGAACTCCGTCGGCGAGCAGTACTTC.

V usage is TRBV6-1 and J usage is TRBJ2-3; TRBD1 agrees at 8 bases. The CDR3 extends over 16 amino acids. Looked up from germline, CDR1 is MNHNS and CDR2 is SASEGT. The V segment lost 7 bases and the J segment 5 bases; nucleotides outside the gene matches: 14. The CDR3 nucleotides are TGTGCCAGCAAAGATGGACAGGGCGCACACAGAGATACGCAGTATTTT. Translating gives CASKDGQGAHRDTQYF.

This rearrangement joins TRBV6-5 to TRBJ2-7, with TRBD2 identical over 10 bases. The CDR3 sequence is 16 residues long. In germline, CDR1 is MNHEY, CDR2 SVGAGI. V dropped 1 base and J dropped 3; count of bases not matched to a gene: 6. This CDR3 is CASSYLAGGLVYEQYF. For the CDR3, the DNA is TGTGCCAGCAGTTACTTAGCGGGGGGCCTAGTCTACGAGCAGTACTTC.

This clonotype was detected ten times or more. V is TRBV12-3 or TRBV12-4 and J is TRBJ1-1; D remains ambiguous. The length of the CDR3 is 14 residues. Between the trimmed V and J ends, which lost 5 bases and 6 bases, there was a span of 16 bases. The CDR3 sequence is CASSTGRETSEAFF. The CDR3 region has the DNA TGTGCCAGCAGTACCGGACGGGAAACCTCTGAAGCTTTCTTT.

The rearrangement links TRBV5-1 to TRBJ1-1; D unresolved. CDR1 and CDR2 from the germline V gene are SGHRS and YFSETQ. The CDR3 loop spans 14 amino acids. V lost 5 bases to trimming and J lost 1 base, with 12 bases between them. The CDR3 nucleotides are TGCGCCAGCAGTTCCGGGTCCTCGAACACTGAAGCTTTCTTT. It is translated as CASSSGSSNTEAFF.

This chain connects TRBV5-1 to TRBJ2-7, with D hard to call. Germline-derived CDR1 and CDR2 are SGHRS and YFSETQ. The CDR3 is 14 amino acids. The germline V and J ends were trimmed by 5 bases and 1 base, with 13 bases remaining between them. In DNA, the CDR3 is TGCGCCAGCAGGATTCAGCCGGAGTCCTACGAGCAGTACTTC. Its protein is CASRIQPESYEQYF.

The chain uses TRBV27 and TRBJ2-3, with D perhaps TRBD2 (5 bases). V was cut by 8 bases and J by 4 bases, with 16 bases left in between. The CDR3 is made up of 14 amino acids. CDR1 and CDR2 from the germline V gene are MNHEY and SMNVEV (reference sequence). CDR3 sequence reads: CASSWGVIADTQYF. In nucleotides, the CDR3 is TGTGCCAGCTCTTGGGGAGTGATCGCAGATACGCAGTATTTT.

The chain combines TRBV7-2 with TRBJ2-1; a possible D gene is TRBD2 (6 bases). Trimming removed 2 bases at V and 9 bases at J, with 14 bases between. This CDR3 contains 14 residues. Germline CDR1 is SGHTA and CDR2 is FQGNSA. CDR3 residues: CASSLKRRVGEQFF. The CDR3 DNA reads TGTGCCAGCAGCTTAAAGCGGAGGGTTGGTGAGCAGTTCTTC.

The chain joins TRBV7-8 to TRBJ1-2; no firm D call. Trimming took 5 bases from V and 3 from J, leaving 10 bases between them. CDR1 and CDR2 (germline): SGHVS, FQNEAQ. The CDR3 has 13 amino acids. As DNA, the CDR3 is TGTGCCAGCAGCGGGCAGGTCGACTATGGCTACACCTTC. Translation gives CASSGQVDYGYTF.

This clonotype was found a few times. The chain uses TRBV25-1 and TRBJ2-1; 9 nucleotides line up with TRBD1. With V trimmed by 8 bases and J by 4 bases, 6 bases remained unmatched. Germline CDR1 reads MGHDK; CDR2 reads SYGVNS. The CDR3 extends over 14 amino acids. The CDR3 protein is CASATGGMYNEQFF. For the CDR3, the DNA is TGTGCCAGCGCGACAGGGGGGATGTACAATGAGCAGTTCTTC.

This clonotype was observed many times. This chain joins TRBV29-1 and TRBJ2-1; 9 positions agree with TRBD2. The CDR3 is made up of 14 amino acids. Germline V gives CDR1 SQVTM, CDR2 ANQGSEA. The junction had 3 bases not matched to a gene; V was cut back by 6 bases and J by 0 bases. The CDR3 nucleotides read TGCAGCGTGGCTAGCGGGGTCTCCTACAATGAGCAGTTCTTC. Translated: CSVASGVSYNEQFF.

V gene TRBV6-1 combines with J gene TRBJ2-1; 11 bases fit TRBD2. CDR3 length: 15 amino acids. CDR1 MNHNS and CDR2 SASEGT come from the germline V gene. The J segment lost 6 bases and the V segment lost 10 bases, leaving 11 bases of the junction unmatched. CDR3 protein: CATGPLAGVGNEQFF. In DNA, the CDR3 is TGTGCCACCGGACCACTAGCGGGAGTTGGCAATGAGCAGTTCTTC.

The chain links TRBV5-1 to TRBJ2-1; a possible D gene is TRBD2 (6 bases). The CDR3 totals 14 residues. V was clipped by 0 bases and J by 2 bases, with 6 bases between them. Germline V CDR1 and CDR2: SGHRS, YFSETQ. Here the CDR3 reads CASSLASAYNEQFF. CDR3 nucleotide sequence: TGCGCCAGCAGCTTGGCTAGCGCCTACAATGAGCAGTTCTTC.

V gene TRBV5-1 combines with J gene TRBJ2-2, with 12 bases matching TRBD2. This CDR3 has 17 residues. In germline, CDR1 is SGHRS, CDR2 YFSETQ. The junction had 8 bases not matched to a gene; V was cut back by 3 bases and J by 5 bases. The chain's CDR3 is CASSWKGTSGQTGELFF. The DNA of the CDR3 is TGCGCCAGCAGCTGGAAAGGGACTAGCGGGCAAACCGGGGAGCTGTTTTTT.

This clonotype showed up just a few times. The rearrangement uses TRBV10-3 and TRBJ2-5; 7 bases line up with TRBD2. The CDR3 covers 14 residues. In germline, CDR1 is ENHRY, CDR2 SYGVKD. V dropped 8 bases and J dropped 3; count of bases not matched to a gene: 9. The CDR3 DNA sequence: TGTGCCATCCGAGGATCTAGCGGAGAAGAGACCCAGTACTTC. This gives the protein CAIRGSSGEETQYF.

This chain connects TRBV21-1 to TRBJ2-1; the table's TRBD2 call for D was not verified on the DNA. TRBV21-1 is annotated as a pseudogene. The CDR3 has 16 residues. The CDR3 here is CASSKERRSKYNEQFF. The CDR3 DNA reads as TGTGCCAGCAGCAAAGAGAGGAGGTCTAAATACAATGAGCAGTTCTTC.

The CDR3: CASSKGGVKGLAGIYEQYF. DNA for the CDR3: TGTGCCAGCAGCAAAGGAGGAGTAAAGGGACTAGCGGGAATCTACGAGCAGTACTTC. The chain is built from TRBV21-1 and TRBJ2-7; the table's D call, TRBD2, was not checked against the DNA. TRBV21-1 is assigned pseudogene status. The CDR3 runs 19 residues.